Given below is one T cell receptor (beta chain) in context. Its antigen is not yet known. The input lacks base qualities; no much larger clone sits a single base away. Healthy HIV-negative adults with no recently reported acute infections or vaccinations were included as donors. All donors were Caucasian adults living in Nashville, Tennessee, USA. CD4+ T cells were enriched by magnetic negative selection, after which naive cells were positively selected on CD45RA and the negative fraction was taken as the memory subset. Blood was collected by leukapheresis, and PBMCs were isolated by Ficoll-Histopaque density gradient centrifugation and then cryopreserved in liquid nitrogen vapor phase. Analytical flow cytometry was used to check the purity and quantity of each magnetically sorted T cell population. Genomic DNA was isolated from each sorted fraction and quantified by UV absorbance on a Nanodrop 2000c.

These data are taken from a study of shared clonotypes between healthy human individuals (dated by TCRdb to between 2020 and 2021). As for the study more broadly: Two women and three men aged 18 to 49 years were included in the cohort. To increase sequencing depth and limit assay-specific biases, different laboratories used diverse techniques to prepare libraries and sequence TCR repertoires. Per donor, leukapheresis produced somewhere between about 0.94 and 9.5 billion PBMCs. Per donor, three plates each were used for CD4 naive and CD4 memory, two for CD8 naive, and one for CD8 memory. To estimate repertoire size and how much clonotype sharing occurs between individuals, the study deeply sequenced the blood TCR repertoires of about five healthy adults.

TCR CDR3 regions were amplified from genomic DNA by multiplex PCR using the deep immunoSEQ assay. Extracted genomic DNA from each cell subset was distributed evenly across all wells of several immunoSEQ 96-well plates, and each plate was treated as a replicate. For sorted subsets, each replicate PCR was loaded with 200 ng genomic DNA, equivalent to about 30,000 T cell genomes. Purified libraries were quantified with a Qubit 3.0 fluorometer, sized on a Bioanalyzer 2100, and re-quantified with the KAPA Library Quantification kit. Every immunoSEQ 96-well plate was sequenced on a dedicated single-read 150-cycle Illumina NextSeq 550 flow cell. The original pipeline was this. The immunoSEQ output contained only junctional sequences without quality scores, so filtering could not match that applied to full-length reads. Sequences were annotated with PyIR, a Python wrapper for IgBLAST v1.9, using IMGT germline references to assign V/J genes and CDR3. Any read was removed if the V/J assignment was weak (E-value above 1e-6), the CDR3 was missing, or the read contained stop codons, out-of-frame junctions, or ambiguous translated residues. V3J clonotypes were defined by identical inferred V gene, J gene, and CDR3 amino acid sequence. To compute the percentage overlap between repertoires, the number of shared unique clonotypes was divided by the size of the smaller repertoire. RTK rarefaction, the Chao1 estimator, and Recon v2.1 estimates of unobserved clonotypes were used to assess repertoire richness. Generation probabilities for all TCRbeta clonotypes obtained by the gDNA method from four donors were computed using OLGA. What TCRdb holds here is the immuneACCESS table cut down to in-frame rearrangements. Part of the clones is not present; checked against another copy, under half of the missing clones reflect an unresolved V gene, and the others are unexplained. D and trimming come from the DNA, and the V and J calls and clone size come from that table. For this sample there are 950,000 to 1,100,000 clones; roughly 74% appear just once. The top ten hold 0.6% to 0.75% of the sample.

Including the terminal cysteine and phenylalanine, the CDR3 comprises 15 residues. Only the CDR3 region is kept as DNA, spanning 45 bases read in frame from base 1. V loses 0 bases of germline sequence and J loses 4 bases, and the interval between the two ends is 11 bases. Per the germline V gene, SGHRS is the CDR1 and YFSETQ is the CDR2. The paper's findings and limits, for the study overall: Pairwise subsampling led to the expectation that sequencing depth would affect the degree of clonotype sharing among donors. Incomplete sequencing was indicated by rarefaction of sorted-subset datasets, despite the large sequencing depth. Clonotypes shared by all four sorted-subset donors showed higher generation probabilities than non-shared clonotypes. Larger estimated clonotype richness was generally found for naive subsets than for memory subsets. The small number of donors limited the genetic and exposure-history diversity represented. When several donors were compared, the shared fraction of clonotypes was around 5% for naive CD4, around 3.5% for naive CD8, about 2.4% for memory CD4, and less than 0.5% for memory CD8. Sampling was restricted to blood, and TCR repertoires in tissues likely differ from the TCR repertoires found in blood.

The rearranged segments are TRBV5-1 and TRBJ1-3; the D gene cannot be resolved reliably. The clonotype was recovered from a man between 18 and 35 years old in good health. Some clones in this sample may be carry-over from other donors' samples. Sequenced material: memory CD4+ T cells from PBMCs. This specimen's cell subset or site label, per the study, means: CD45RA-negative fraction. The nucleotide sequence is TGCGCCAGCAGCTTGGATACCCCGTCCGGAAACACCATATATTTT. This yields the protein CASSLDTPSGNTIYF.